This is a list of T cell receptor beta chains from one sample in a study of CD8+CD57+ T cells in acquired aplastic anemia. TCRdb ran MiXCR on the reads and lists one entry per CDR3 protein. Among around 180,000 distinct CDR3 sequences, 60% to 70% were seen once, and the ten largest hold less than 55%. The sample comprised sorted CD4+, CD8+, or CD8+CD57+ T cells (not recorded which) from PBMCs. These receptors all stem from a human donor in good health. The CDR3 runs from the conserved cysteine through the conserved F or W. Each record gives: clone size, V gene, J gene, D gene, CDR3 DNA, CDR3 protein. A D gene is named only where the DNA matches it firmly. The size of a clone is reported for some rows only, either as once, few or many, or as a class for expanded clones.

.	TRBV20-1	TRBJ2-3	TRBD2	TGCAGTGCAGCCCCGGGGGGAAGCACAGATACGCAGTATTTT	CSAAPGGSTDTQYF
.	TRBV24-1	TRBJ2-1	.	TGTGCCACCAGTGACAGCGGGCCTGAGCAGTTCTTC	CATSDSGPEQFF
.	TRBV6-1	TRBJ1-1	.	TGTGCCAGCAGTGAATGGGGTGTGAACACTGAAGCTTTCTTT	CASSEWGVNTEAFF
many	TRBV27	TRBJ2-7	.	TGTGCCAGCAGTCTATCACCGACAGCCTACGAGCAGTACTTC	CASSLSPTAYEQYF
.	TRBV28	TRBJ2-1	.	TGTGCCAGCAGTCACGTCAGCTCCTACAATGAGCAGTTCTTC	CASSHVSSYNEQFF
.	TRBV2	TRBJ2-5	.	TGTGCCAGCAGTGAAGCGCTTGGGGGTGGTGGGACCCAGTACTTC	CASSEALGGGGTQYF
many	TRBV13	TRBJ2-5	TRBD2	TGTGCCAGCAGCCGCGGTCGACCGGGACTAGTGGGGGTGACCCAGTACTTC	CASSRGRPGLVGVTQYF
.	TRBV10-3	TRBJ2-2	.	TGTGCCATCAAGGGGGCGAACACCGGGGAGCTGTTTTTT	CAIKGANTGELFF
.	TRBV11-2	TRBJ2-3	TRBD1	TGTGCCAGCAGCCAGGGGGTCGTAGATACGCAGTATTTT	CASSQGVVDTQYF
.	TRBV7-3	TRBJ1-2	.	TGTGCCAGCAGCTTCCACGGGCACACCTTC	CASSFHGHTF
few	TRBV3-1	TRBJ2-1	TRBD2	TGTGCCAGCAGCCCACAAGGACTAGCGGATTCCTACAATGAGCAGTTCTTC	CASSPQGLADSYNEQFF
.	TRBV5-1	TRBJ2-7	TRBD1	TGCGCCAGCAGCACGGGACAGGGGGCAGCCTACGAGCAGTACTTC	CASSTGQGAAYEQYF
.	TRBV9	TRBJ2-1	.	TGTGCCAGCAGCTTGGGGCATGAGCAGTTCTTC	CASSLGHEQFF
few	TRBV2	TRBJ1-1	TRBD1	TGTGCCAGCTGGGACAGGTACACTGAAGCTTTCTTT	CASWDRYTEAFF
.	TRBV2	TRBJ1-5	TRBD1	TGTGCCAGCAGAGGACAGGGTTCTCAGCCCCAGCATTTT	CASRGQGSQPQHF
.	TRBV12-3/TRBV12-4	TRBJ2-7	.	TGTGCCAGCAGTTTTATGACAGGCTCCTACGAGCAGTACTTC	CASSFMTGSYEQYF
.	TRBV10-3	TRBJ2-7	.	TGTGCCATCAGTGAGACGTCAAGGTGCGAGCAGTACTTC	CAISETSRCEQYF
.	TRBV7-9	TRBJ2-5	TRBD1	TGTGCCAGCAGCTCCGACAGGGGTAGGGAGACCCAGTACTTC	CASSSDRGRETQYF
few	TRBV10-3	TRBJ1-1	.	TGTGCCATCAGTGTAGACACCTTGAACACTGAAGCTTTCTTT	CAISVDTLNTEAFF
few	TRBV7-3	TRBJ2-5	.	TGTGCCAGCAGCTTAAGCTTGTCTGTAGGCGAGACCCAGTACTTC	CASSLSLSVGETQYF
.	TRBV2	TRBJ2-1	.	TGTGCCAGCAGTGAAGTTCGAGGCGGCAATGAGCAGTTCTTC	CASSEVRGGNEQFF
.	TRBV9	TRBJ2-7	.	TGTGCCAGCAGCGAGAGGCCATCCTACGAGCAGTACTTC	CASSERPSYEQYF
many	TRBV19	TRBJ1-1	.	TGTGCCTCCCTAGGGGGGAACACTGAAGCTTTCTTT	CASLGGNTEAFF
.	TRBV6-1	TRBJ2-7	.	TGTGCCAGCAGTGGGACAGTCGAGCAGTACTTC	CASSGTVEQYF
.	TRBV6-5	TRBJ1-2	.	TGTGCCAGCAGATCAACTAGCGGGAGGGCGCGAGATGGCTACACCTTC	CASRSTSGRARDGYTF
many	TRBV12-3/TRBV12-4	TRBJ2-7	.	TGTGCCAGCGCCGAGACCTCCTACGAGCAGTACTTC	CASAETSYEQYF
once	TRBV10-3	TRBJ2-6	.	TGTGCCATCTCGGGGTCTGGGGCCAACGTCCTGACTTTC	CAISGSGANVLTF
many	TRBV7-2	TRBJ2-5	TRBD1	TGTGCCAGCAGCCCAGGACAGGGTAAGGACCAAGAGACCCAGTACTTC	CASSPGQGKDQETQYF
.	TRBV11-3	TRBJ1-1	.	TGTGCCAGCAGCTTAGAGGACGGGGGTGAAGCTTTCTTT	CASSLEDGGEAFF
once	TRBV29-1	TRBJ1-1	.	TGCAGCGTGGCACGAGGAACTGAAGCTTTCTTT	CSVARGTEAFF
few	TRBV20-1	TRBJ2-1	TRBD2	TGCAGTGCTAGAGATCAGCGGGGGCGAAATGAGCAGTTCTTC	CSARDQRGRNEQFF
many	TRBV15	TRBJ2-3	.	TGTGCCACCAGCGGGGACAAAAGCACAGATACGCAGTATTTT	CATSGDKSTDTQYF
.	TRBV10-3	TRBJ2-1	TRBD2	TGTGCCATCAGTGGAGCTAGCGGGGGGGCTTTATTCTCCTACAATGAGCAGTTCTTC	CAISGASGGALFSYNEQFF
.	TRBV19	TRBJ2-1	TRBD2	TGTGCCAGTCAACCTGCCGGGACTAGCGGGAGACCCCCCTACAATGAGCAGTTCTTC	CASQPAGTSGRPPYNEQFF
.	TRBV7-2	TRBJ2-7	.	TGTGCCAGTAGTGGGCCGGGTTCATCCCCCTACGAGCAGTACTTC	CASSGPGSSPYEQYF
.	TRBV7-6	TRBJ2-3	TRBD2	TGTGCCAGCAGCTTACTAGCGGGCACAGATACGCAGTATTTT	CASSLLAGTDTQYF
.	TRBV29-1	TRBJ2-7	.	TGCAGCGGTAGCACAGGGTCCTACGAGCAGTACTTC	CSGSTGSYEQYF
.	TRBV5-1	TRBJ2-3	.	TGCGCCAGCAGCTTCGGTACTCTGGATACGCAGTATTTT	CASSFGTLDTQYF
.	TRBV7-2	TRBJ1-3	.	TGTGCCAGCAGCTATAGCAGGATCGACTCTGGAAACACCATATATTTT	CASSYSRIDSGNTIYF
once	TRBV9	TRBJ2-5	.	TGTGCCAGCAGCGTAGAAGGCTCCGGGCAAGAGACCCAGTACTTC	CASSVEGSGQETQYF
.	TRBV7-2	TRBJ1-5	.	TGCGCCAGCAGCGAAGTCGGAACGGCATATCCCCAGCATTTT	CASSEVGTAYPQHF
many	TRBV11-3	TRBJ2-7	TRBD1	TGTGCCAGCAGCTATACCGGGACAGTCTACGAGCAGTACTTC	CASSYTGTVYEQYF
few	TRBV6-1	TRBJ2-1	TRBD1	TGTGCCAGCAGTGAAGGACAGGGAGACAATGAGCAGTTCTTC	CASSEGQGDNEQFF
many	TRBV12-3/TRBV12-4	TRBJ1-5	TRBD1	TGTGCCAGCAGTTCGACAGGGTCGAGCAATCAGCCCCAGCATTTT	CASSSTGSSNQPQHF
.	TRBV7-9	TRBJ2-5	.	TGTGCCAGCAGTTACGACCTGGCATACAATGAGACCCAGTACTTC	CASSYDLAYNETQYF